The TCR beta chain under discussion was sequenced for a study of STAT5B mutations in CD4+ large granular lymphocyte leukemia (dated by TCRdb to the early 2020s). In terms of the full investigation: Among the healthy controls, the CDR3 'QG' motif was associated with a particular HLA allele. The study compared the TCRbeta repertoires of patients with CD4+ T-cell large granular lymphocyte leukemia against the TCRbeta repertoires of healthy blood donors. Flow cytometry on FACSCanto II or FACSVerse showed that the purified fractions were more than 95% pure among lymphocytes. Overall study results and their limits: Main leukemic clonotypes were private to each patient, although around 24% of the main leukemic clonotypes were found at low frequency in the non-leukemic repertoires of other patients. Compared with healthy CD4+ repertoires, CD4-sorted patient repertoires appeared more clonal, and this difference remained even after the putative leukemic clones were removed. Enrichment of TRBV06-family usage was observed among the top patient clones (8/27) relative to healthy controls (2/35). Data were not HLA-matched; higher clonality in CD4+ versus CD8+ T-LGLL could reflect the relatively small sample size.

TCRbeta rearrangements were sequenced from genomic DNA using the immunoSEQ assay at survey resolution. As for the original processing: In the TCR sequencing data, the lowest productive clonotype frequency that could be detected was 2.59 x 10-5. Only productive TCRbeta rearrangements, defined as complete and in-frame sequences, were included in the analyses. Sample clonality was computed as Simpson clonality in the immunoSEQ Analyzer version 3.0. Clones were binned by frequency as very rare, small, medium, large (1-20%) or hyperexpanded (>20%). OLGA 1.2.3 estimated generation probabilities, VDJtools produced V-gene circos plots, VDJdb was queried for specificities, and GLIPH identified CDR3 motifs. TCRdb retrieved this table from immuneACCESS and kept in-frame rearrangements only. Not all clones are present; in checked studies, unresolved V genes account for under half, and no reason is known for the remainder. Clonal size and the V and J genes are those of that table, whereas D and trimming came from the DNA. This sample holds tens of thousands of clones; around 85% were observed only once. Clones ranked in the top ten supply about 0.34% of the sample.

Healthy controls were 37 blood donors whose buffy coats came from the Finnish Red Cross blood service. All TCR-sequenced material derived from peripheral blood: patient blood samples and healthy donor buffy coats. Peripheral blood mononuclear cells were isolated by Ficoll-Hypaque gradient centrifugation. CD4+ cells were magnetically purified from the buffy coats of healthy controls. Genomic DNA was extracted with the Gentra Puregene Cell and Tissue kit and quantified on a Qubit 2.0 fluorometer. This clone was detected once. What this receptor recognizes is not known. No much larger clonotype is one base removed from it; base qualities were not supplied. Including cysteine and phenylalanine, the CDR3 has 16 amino acids. The read is trimmed to its CDR3 DNA, 48 bases read in frame from base 1. Relative to germline, V is 5 bases shorter and J is 6 bases shorter, with 20 bases between their ends. From the germline V gene (reference sequence), CDR1 is LNHDA and CDR2 is SQIVND.

The specimen was CD4+ T cells from blood buffy coats. The sequence was obtained from a human donor in good health. This chain is built from TRBV19 and TRBJ1-5; TRBD1 might be the D gene, on 6 matching bases. The sequenced DNA is TGTGCCAGTAGTCGGCAGGTCGGGGGGCAGGGTCAGCCCCAGCATTTT. Its coded protein is CASSRQVGGQGQPQHF.